The 4 T cell receptor beta chains below were found in one sample sequenced in a study of OX40 agonist ivuxolimab in advanced cancers. Profiled with immunoSEQ multiplex PCR; TCRdb holds only in-frame clones, not every one. Of 20,000 to 25,000 clones in the sample, 70% to 90% are singletons; the top ten hold around 10%. Sample: CD4+ or CD8+ T cells sorted from blood, taken in a trial of the OX40 agonist ivuxolimab. Receptors originate from an adult with an advanced solid tumor such as melanoma, head and neck, liver or kidney cancer.

The V call is TRBV10-1, the J call TRBJ2-1, with 8 bases lining up with TRBD2. J lost 12 bases, V lost 4 bases, and 14 bases had no gene match. CDR1 is WNHNN, CDR2 SYGVQD, per germline (reference sequence). There are 15 residues in the CDR3. Here the CDR3 reads CASSGPQAGVWLQFF. CDR3 in DNA: TGCGCCAGCAGTGGGCCCCAAGCGGGAGTTTGGCTGCAGTTCTTC.

The V and J genes are TRBV25-1 and TRBJ1-6; D unresolved. Trimming removed 0 bases from V and 7 bases from J, with 10 bases in between. Per the germline V gene, CDR1 is MGHDK and CDR2 is SYGVNS. The CDR3 runs 15 residues. This CDR3 reads CASSEYGEYNSPLHF. CDR3 coding DNA: TGTGCCAGCAGTGAATATGGCGAGTACAATTCACCCCTCCACTTT.

The J gene is TRBJ2-7, the V gene TRBV10-1, with D possibly TRBD1 on 5 matching bases. Germline values: CDR1 WNHNN, CDR2 SYGVQD (reference sequence). V dropped 5 bases and J dropped 0 bases, with 8 bases sitting between them. This CDR3 is built from 13 residues. CDR3 amino acids: CASSPDTSYEQYF. In nucleotides, the CDR3 is TGCGCCAGCAGTCCGGACACCTCCTACGAGCAGTACTTC.

The rearrangement links TRBV7-9 to TRBJ2-7, with D tentatively TRBD2 (6 bases). The CDR3 is 12 amino acids. V was trimmed by 3 bases and J by 5 bases, leaving 8 bases between them. Germline values: CDR1 SEHNR, CDR2 FQNEAQ (reference sequence). The CDR3 spells CASSFSGDEQYF. CDR3 nucleotides: TGTGCCAGCAGCTTCTCGGGGGACGAGCAGTACTTC.